One sample yielded the 18 T cell receptor beta chains listed below, sequenced in a study of HIV-infected children after antiretroviral therapy interruption. RNA-based 3' RACE libraries used unique molecular identifiers. TCRdb ran MiXCR on the 3' RACE reads and lists one entry per CDR3 protein. The data contain 70,000 to 90,000 distinct CDR3 sequences, approximately 6.9% of them singletons. Specified treatment: PENTA 11 planned treatment interruption arm or continuous ART arm. The sequences come from CD45RA+ CD4+ T cells from PBMCs, pooled from several time points, collected from a donor given antiretroviral therapy, either interrupted or continuous. Subset of the sample: naive CD4+ CD45RA+ CD45RO- T cells. The source is a pool of human donors with HIV.

This clonotype was counted at least ten times. The chain employs TRBV6-6 and TRBJ1-1, with 12 bases aligning to TRBD1. The germline V gene encodes CDR1 MNHNY and CDR2 SVGAGI (reference sequence). Germline trimming cut 2 bases from V and 4 bases from J; bases unmatched to any gene: 14. The CDR3 is 19 amino acids. The CDR3 coding sequence is TGTGCCAGCAGTTACCCAAGCCAGGGACAGGGGGCGAAGCGCACTGAAGCTTTCTTT. It yields the protein CASSYPSQGQGAKRTEAFF.

This clonotype was found many times. The V and J genes are TRBV19 and TRBJ2-3; D is tentatively TRBD1 or TRBD2 (6 bases each). V lost 3 bases and J 4 bases, leaving 14 bases between the germline ends. The germline gives CDR1 LNHDA, CDR2 SQIVND (reference sequence). CDR3 size: 15 residues. The CDR3 loop is CASSIPGAASDTQYF. The CDR3 DNA sequence: TGTGCCAGTAGTATCCCGGGGGCGGCCTCAGATACGCAGTATTTT.

V usage is TRBV5-1 and J usage is TRBJ2-1; 7 bases fit TRBD1. The trim removed 2 bases at V and 5 bases at J, leaving 4 bases unmatched. The CDR3 length is 14 residues. Germline CDR1 reads SGHRS; CDR2 reads YFSETQ. The CDR3 DNA reads as TGCGCCAGCAGCTTACGAGACAGGGACAATGAGCAGTTCTTC. Translated, it gives CASSLRDRDNEQFF. Full variable domain (remainder filled in from reference TRBV5-1 and TRBJ2-1): KAGVTQTPRYLIKTRGQQVTLSCSPISGHRSVSWYQQTPGQGLQFLFEYFSETQRNKGNFPGRFSGRQFSNSRSEMNVSTLELGDSALYLCASSLRDRDNEQFFGPGTRLTVL.

A word on this clonotype: The junction shows a germline mismatch at one end, possibly a read error. The CDR3 here is CASRLGGHPTDTQYF. CDR3 bases: TGTGCCAGCAGGTTAGGGGGACACCCCACAGATACGCAGTATTTT. The chain has TRBV11-2 and TRBJ2-3, with D possibly TRBD1 on 6 matching bases. CDR3 size: 15 residues. Germline CDR1 reads SGHAT; CDR2 reads FQNNGV.

V and J are TRBV5-1 and TRBJ1-1; D is unresolved. Germline CDR1 is SGHRS and CDR2 is YFSETQ. With 0 bases removed from V and 3 bases from J, the gap between germline ends came to 9 bases. This CDR3 comprises 14 residues. The DNA of the CDR3 is TGCGCCAGCAGCTTGGATCTGTTCGACACTGAAGCTTTCTTT. This gives the protein CASSLDLFDTEAFF.

This sequence joins TRBV7-9 and TRBJ1-4; D not certain. The V gene's germline CDR1 is SEHNR and CDR2 FQNEAQ (reference sequence). The germline V and J ends were trimmed by 6 bases and 5 bases, with 25 bases remaining between them. The CDR3 length is 18 residues. CDR3 residues: CASSYYPTRDLKNEKLFF. Written as DNA, the CDR3 is TGTGCCAGCAGTTATTATCCCACAAGAGATCTAAAGAATGAAAAACTGTTTTTT.

This clonotype was recorded at least ten times. V usage is TRBV5-1 and J usage is TRBJ2-3, with D perhaps TRBD1 or TRBD2 (6 bases each). Trimming cost V 2 bases and J 4 bases, with 17 bases left between them. Germline CDR1 and CDR2: SGHRS and YFSETQ. The CDR3 has 16 residues. CDR3 sequence (DNA): TGCGCCAGCAGCTTCGTGTACGGGGGCGAATCAGATACGCAGTATTTT. This translates into CASSFVYGGESDTQYF.

This clonotype was recorded many times. The V gene is TRBV12-3 or TRBV12-4, the J gene TRBJ2-3; 8 nucleotides match TRBD1. The CDR3 sequence is 14 residues long. Losses at the gene ends were 6 bases for V and 3 bases for J; bases not matched to a gene: 5. CDR3 DNA sequence: TGTGCCAGCAGCCCCGACAGGGGAACAGATACGCAGTATTTT. It specifies CASSPDRGTDTQYF.

This clonotype has just a few counts. The rearrangement uses TRBV18 and TRBJ2-2; D gene uncertain. Trimming cost V 2 bases and J 7 bases, with 2 bases left between them. The CDR3 length is 11 residues. In germline, CDR1 is KGHSH, CDR2 LQKENI. For the CDR3, the DNA is TGTGCCAGCTCACCAGGCGGGGAGCTGTTTTTT. Encoded protein: CASSPGGELFF.

This clonotype has a handful of counts. The genes are TRBV27 and TRBJ1-4; 8 nucleotides line up with TRBD1. V shed 2 bases and J 7 bases; nucleotides not matched to a gene: 3. Germline CDR1 is MNHEY and CDR2 is SMNVEV (reference sequence). CDR3 size: 14 residues. CDR3 sequence reads: CASSLRTGSEKLFF. For the CDR3, the DNA is TGTGCCAGCAGTTTAAGGACAGGGAGTGAAAAACTGTTTTTT.

This clonotype was seen many times. V is TRBV20-1 and J is TRBJ2-1, with 9 bases that match TRBD1. Germline loops: CDR1 DFQATT, CDR2 SNEGSKA (reference sequence). J lost 6 bases, V lost 1 base, and 4 bases had no gene match. The CDR3 is 14 amino acids. The CDR3 DNA reads as TGCAGTGCTAGAGGGGGGACAGGGCCCAATGAGCAGTTCTTC. This codes for CSARGGTGPNEQFF.

The chain couples TRBV7-6 to TRBJ2-7; 11 nucleotides line up with TRBD2. Trimming removed 1 base from V and 1 base from J; junction bases left unmatched: 0. Germline CDR1 SGHVS, CDR2 FNYEAQ. The CDR3 loop spans 15 amino acids. The CDR3, as DNA: TGTGCCAGCAGCTTAGTAGCGGGAGGGTCCTACGAGCAGTACTTC. This gives the protein CASSLVAGGSYEQYF.

This chain links TRBV7-9 with TRBJ2-3, with D possibly TRBD1 on 5 matching bases. Germline-derived CDR1 and CDR2 are SEHNR and FQNEAQ (reference sequence). The germline V and J ends were trimmed by 5 bases and 2 bases, with 17 bases remaining between them. The CDR3 contains 16 residues. The CDR3 reads CASSRGFQGNTDTQYF. DNA of the CDR3: TGTGCCAGCAGCCGCGGTTTCCAGGGCAACACAGATACGCAGTATTTT.

This clonotype has just a few counts. Written as DNA, the CDR3 is TGTGCCAGCAGCTCGTGGACTAGCGGGGGGGAAAAGACCCAGTACTTC. Translating gives CASSSWTSGGEKTQYF. This chain joins TRBV7-9 and TRBJ2-5; TRBD2 agrees at 15 bases. The CDR3 covers 16 residues. V shed 4 bases and J 6 bases; nucleotides not matched to a gene: 6. Germline V lookup: CDR1 SEHNR, CDR2 FQNEAQ (reference sequence).

This clonotype has ten or more counts. The J gene is TRBJ2-7, the V gene TRBV20-1, with 12 positions matching TRBD2. Germline trimming cut 3 bases from V and 3 bases from J; bases unmatched to any gene: 6. The CDR3 sequence is 15 residues long. Germline loops: CDR1 DFQATT, CDR2 SNEGSKA (reference sequence). CDR3 in DNA: TGCAGTGCTAGGAGACTAGCGGGAGCCCACTACGAGCAGTACTTC. Encoded protein: CSARRLAGAHYEQYF.

This clonotype was found a few times. This chain connects TRBV30 to TRBJ1-4, with a possible D match to TRBD1 (5 bases). V lost 0 bases, J lost 8 bases, and 13 bases lay in between. The V gene's germline CDR1 is GTSNPN and CDR2 SVGIG (reference sequence). The CDR3 length is 14 residues. The CDR3 sequence is CAWSVPGRKEKLFF. DNA for the CDR3: TGTGCCTGGAGTGTACCAGGGCGGAAGGAAAAACTGTTTTTT. Full variable domain (remainder filled in from reference TRBV30 and TRBJ1-4): SQTIHQWPATLVQPVGSPLSLECTVEGTSNPNLYWYRQAAGRGLQLLFYSVGIGQISSEVPQNLSASRPQDRQFILSSKKLLLSDSGFYLCAWSVPGRKEKLFFGSGTQLSVL.

Notes on this clonotype: Given a much more abundant clone one base away, this may be a read error. The genes are TRBV5-4 and TRBJ1-4; no clear D. V lost 4 bases, J lost 7 bases, and 14 bases lay in between. The CDR3 is 14 amino acids. The germline V gene encodes CDR1 SGHNT and CDR2 YYREEE (reference sequence). CDR3 residues: CASSPTAGLEKLFF. CDR3 in DNA: TGTGCCAGCAGCCCAACGGCCGGACTTGAAAAACTGTTTTTT.

This clonotype was detected many times. The V and J genes are TRBV13 and TRBJ1-4, with 7 nucleotides matching TRBD1. V gave up 6 bases and J gave up 4 bases; unmatched junction bases: 5. CDR3 length: 14 amino acids. From germline, CDR1 is PRHDT and CDR2 FYEKMQ (reference sequence). The CDR3 spells CASRIRDSNEKLFF. The CDR3 DNA is TGTGCCAGCAGAATCCGGGACAGTAATGAAAAACTGTTTTTT. Complete variable domain (other parts from reference TRBV13 and TRBJ1-4): AAGVIQSPRHLIKEKRETATLKCYPIPRHDTVYWYQQGPGQDPQFLISFYEKMQSDKGSIPDRFSAQQFSDYHSELNMSSLELGDSALYFCASRIRDSNEKLFFGSGTQLSVL.